One sample yielded the 10 T cell receptor beta chains listed below, sequenced in a study of cytotoxic CD8 clonotypes in ibrutinib-treated CLL. Produced via immunoSEQ multiplex PCR; TCRdb's table is partial and in-frame only. The table shows 150,000 to 200,000 clones, with roughly 84% occurring only once. The sequences come from PBMCs, collected at disease progression, from a patient treated with ibrutinib. These receptors all come from a human donor with chronic lymphocytic leukemia.

CDR3 amino acids: CASSAPSGGELFF. The CDR3 coding sequence is TGTGCCAGTAGTGCCCCTAGCGGCGGGGAGCTGTTTTTT. V and J are TRBV19 and TRBJ2-2; TRBD2 matches 7 bases. The CDR3 runs to 13 residues. Losses at the gene ends were 5 bases for V and 7 bases for J; bases not matched to a gene: 4. CDR1 and CDR2 (germline): LNHDA, SQIVND (reference sequence).

The V call is TRBV27, the J call TRBJ1-2; D perhaps matches TRBD1 (5 bases). The CDR3 length is 14 residues. Trimming removed 3 bases at V and 2 bases at J, with 10 bases between. The germline CDR1 and CDR2 sequences are MNHEY and SMNVEV (reference sequence). CDR3 sequence: CASSFSGPNYGYTF. CDR3 DNA: TGTGCCAGCAGTTTTTCAGGGCCCAACTATGGCTACACCTTC.

The chain combines TRBV2 with TRBJ1-4, with 7 bases fitting TRBD1. The V and J ends lost 4 bases and 7 bases, in that order; junction bases with no gene match: 15. The CDR3 length is 17 residues. The germline gives CDR1 SNHLY, CDR2 FYNNEI. This CDR3 reads CASSGQGGAMVAEKLFF. CDR3 coding DNA: TGTGCCAGCAGTGGCCAAGGGGGCGCGATGGTGGCTGAAAAACTGTTTTTT.

This clone was seen a single time. The rearrangement joins TRBV2 to TRBJ1-2; D is perhaps TRBD1 (6 bases). Trimming cost V 5 bases and J 4 bases, with 14 bases left between them. Germline V CDR1 and CDR2: SNHLY, FYNNEI. The CDR3 covers 14 residues. CDR3 nucleotide sequence: TGTGCCAGCAGTTCGAAGACAGGCTCCTATGGCTACACCTTC. This encodes CASSSKTGSYGYTF.

This clone was seen a few times. The V and J genes are TRBV29-1 and TRBJ1-1, with 7 nucleotides matching TRBD1. V was clipped by 5 bases and J by 4 bases; unmatched bases: 7. Per germline, CDR1 SQVTM and CDR2 ANQGSEA. This CDR3 is 13 amino acids long. Here the CDR3 reads CSVRVDRTTEAFF. The CDR3 DNA follows: TGCAGCGTTAGGGTGGACAGGACCACTGAAGCTTTCTTT.

This chain joins TRBV6-5 and TRBJ1-3, with D maybe TRBD1 (5 bases). The germline V gene encodes CDR1 MNHEY and CDR2 SVGAGI. The CDR3 extends over 15 amino acids. V gave up 8 bases and J gave up 0 bases, with 14 bases separating them. The CDR3 nucleotides are TGTGCCAGCGGCTCCGGGACGGACTCTGGAAACACCATATATTTT. Residues: CASGSGTDSGNTIYF.

A single count supports this clone. The gene calls are TRBV28 and TRBJ2-2; D is perhaps TRBD1 (6 bases). This CDR3 has 19 residues. V lost 6 bases, J lost 2 bases, and 25 bases lay in between. The germline CDR1 and CDR2 sequences are MDHEN and SYDVKM. Here the CDR3 reads CASRPAPGADNYNTGELFF. The CDR3 region has the DNA TGTGCCAGCAGACCCGCCCCAGGGGCCGACAACTATAACACCGGGGAGCTGTTTTTT.

This sequence joins TRBV7-9 and TRBJ1-2; TRBD1 agrees at 8 bases. CDR1 SEHNR and CDR2 FQNEAQ come from the germline V gene (reference sequence). This CDR3 contains 15 residues. V was clipped by 5 bases and J by 4 bases; unmatched bases: 9. CDR3 DNA: TGTGCCAGCAGCCGCCCCGGACAGGGATCCTATGGCTACACCTTC. This gives the protein CASSRPGQGSYGYTF.

V is TRBV27 and J is TRBJ2-3; D not certain. CDR1 and CDR2 from the germline V gene are MNHEY and SMNVEV (reference sequence). V gave up 3 bases and J gave up 0 bases, with 19 bases separating them. There are 18 residues in the CDR3. The CDR3 region has the DNA TGTGCCAGCAGTTTCTTCGCATTGGAATTGCCTAGCACAGATACGCAGTATTTT. This sequence encodes CASSFFALELPSTDTQYF.

The chain employs TRBV7-3 and TRBJ2-3, with TRBD2 as a possible D gene (6 bases). The germline V gene has CDR1 SGHTA and CDR2 FQGTGA. The CDR3 has 14 amino acids. With 0 bases removed from V and 4 bases from J, the gap between germline ends came to 8 bases. In DNA form, the CDR3 reads TGTGCCAGCAGCTTAACGGGAGGACCAGATACGCAGTATTTT. Protein: CASSLTGGPDTQYF.